The rows below give T cell receptor beta chains drawn from one sample of a study of cytomegalovirus exposure and HLA in healthy donors. Clones were sequenced by immunoSEQ multiplex PCR, and TCRdb holds only the in-frame ones, with some missing. The table lists about 170,000 clones, roughly 85% of them singletons. Source material: PBMCs. These TCRs come from a man between 18 and 29 years old in good health and CMV-seropositive. The CDR3 runs from the conserved cysteine through the conserved F or W. A D gene is named only where the DNA matches it firmly. Part of the rows lack a size; the others show once, few, many or a class for expanded clones.

V gene	J gene	clone size	D gene	CDR3 DNA	CDR3 protein
TRBV5-6	TRBJ2-1	few	.	TGTGCCAGCAGCTACTCCGGGTCGAACAATGAGCAGTTCTTC	CASSYSGSNNEQFF
TRBV7-9	TRBJ1-5	.	.	TGTGCCAGCAGCTCTACAGGGAGCAATCAGCCCCAGCATTTT	CASSSTGSNQPQHF
TRBV4-1	TRBJ2-7	.	TRBD1	TGCGCCAGCAGCCAGAACCGGGACAGGGGCCCCTACGAGCAGTACTTC	CASSQNRDRGPYEQYF
TRBV6-1	TRBJ1-5	.	.	TGTGCCAGCAGTGATGAGGCAGTGTTGAATCAGCCCCAGCATTTT	CASSDEAVLNQPQHF
TRBV6-1	TRBJ2-3	.	TRBD2	TGTGCCAGCAGTGAGTCCGGACTAGACTTCCCAGATACGCAGTATTTT	CASSESGLDFPDTQYF
TRBV18	TRBJ1-2	once	.	TGTGCCAGCTCACACCGAAAGGGGGAAAGGGGAGACTATGGCTACACCTTC	CASSHRKGERGDYGYTF
TRBV7-9	TRBJ2-7	.	TRBD2	TGTGCCAGCAGCTTAACGGGACTAGAATACGAGCAGTACTTC	CASSLTGLEYEQYF
TRBV5-4	TRBJ2-1	.	TRBD2	TGTGCCAGCAGCTTGGGACTAGCGGGGGGCAATGAGCAGTTCTTC	CASSLGLAGGNEQFF
TRBV5-4	TRBJ1-1	.	.	TGTGCCAGCACCTTTTGGGGAGGGGTGGGGGGCACTGAAGCTTTCTTT	CASTFWGGVGGTEAFF
TRBV15	TRBJ1-1	once	.	TGTGCCACCAGCATAGGGGTCGGGAACACTGAAGCTTTCTTT	CATSIGVGNTEAFF
TRBV7-2	TRBJ1-1	.	.	TGTGCCAGCAGCCCATCAGGGGCGAACACTGAAGCTTTCTTT	CASSPSGANTEAFF
TRBV4-3	TRBJ2-3	.	.	TGCGCCAGCAGCCAAGATCGCCAGGGCACAGATACGCAGTATTTT	CASSQDRQGTDTQYF
TRBV5-1	TRBJ1-1	.	TRBD1	TGCGCCAGCAGCGCCCAGGACAGGGGGCTGTGGGACACTGAAGCTTTCTTT	CASSAQDRGLWDTEAFF
TRBV6-5	TRBJ2-3	.	.	TGTGCCAGCAGGAGAGGCGGGGAGGTCACAGATACGCAGTATTTT	CASRRGGEVTDTQYF
TRBV4-1	TRBJ2-1	.	TRBD2	TGCGCCAGCAGCCGCATGTTGGGGGGGAGCTCCTACAATGAGCAGTTCTTC	CASSRMLGGSSYNEQFF
TRBV12-5	TRBJ2-1	.	.	TGTGCTAGTGGTTTGGTTATTGGTGAATTAGATGAGCAGTTCTTC	CASGLVIGELDEQFF
TRBV19	TRBJ1-6	once	.	TGTGCCAGTAGTATAAGATCCCCGACTCGAACCGGGACACGGGGTTCACCCCTCCACTTT	CASSIRSPTRTGTRGSPLHF
TRBV14	TRBJ1-3	.	.	TGTGCCAGCAGCGGAGACACCATATATTTT	CASSGDTIYF
TRBV6-6	TRBJ1-2	.	.	TGTGCCAGCAGTCCTTCGTATGGCTACACCTTC	CASSPSYGYTF
TRBV11-3	TRBJ2-7	.	TRBD2	TGTGCCAGCGAAATATCCAGTTGGGGGGGTGGCGAGCAGTACTTC	CASEISSWGGGEQYF
TRBV15	TRBJ1-1	.	TRBD1	TGTGCCACCAGCAGAGAAACAGGGGGGGACACTGAAGCTTTCTTT	CATSRETGGDTEAFF
TRBV27	TRBJ1-1	once	TRBD1	TGTGCCAGCAGTTGGACAGGGTACACTGAAGCTTTCTTT	CASSWTGYTEAFF
TRBV5-1	TRBJ1-2	.	TRBD1	TGCGCCAGCAGCTCAGACGTGGGGACAGGGGGTGGCTACACCTTC	CASSSDVGTGGGYTF
TRBV7-2	TRBJ2-7	.	.	TGTGCCAGCAGCTGGTCGGGGGGCGGCGACCACGAGCAGTACTTC	CASSWSGGGDHEQYF
TRBV19	TRBJ1-3	few	.	TGTGCCAGTAGTATATCACACTACTCTGGAAACACCATATATTTT	CASSISHYSGNTIYF
TRBV4-3	TRBJ2-3	.	TRBD1	TGCGCCAGCAGCCAGAGAACAGGGGGCAGCGCAGATACGCAGTATTTT	CASSQRTGGSADTQYF
TRBV12-5	TRBJ1-2	few	TRBD1	TGTGCTAGTGGTTTGCCCCCCCTAGGACAGGCCCTAAGGGACGTCTATGGCTACACCTTC	CASGLPPLGQALRDVYGYTF
TRBV7-9	TRBJ1-1	.	.	TGTGCCAGCGGACGACAGCCGGAGAACACTGAAGCTTTCTTT	CASGRQPENTEAFF
TRBV4-2	TRBJ2-3	.	.	TGTGCCAGCAGCCAAGAACCTAGGAGCACAGATACGCAGTATTTT	CASSQEPRSTDTQYF
TRBV6-1	TRBJ2-5	.	.	TGTGCCAGCAGGGCCGGGGGCCTGGGGGGGGAGACCCAGTACTTC	CASRAGGLGGETQYF
TRBV2	TRBJ2-7	.	.	TGTGCCAGCAGGACCGGGACTCTTGCCTACGAGCAGTACTTC	CASRTGTLAYEQYF
TRBV4-2	TRBJ2-5	.	.	TGTGCCAGCAGTTACGACATGGGCCAAGAGACCCAGTACTTC	CASSYDMGQETQYF
TRBV5-1	TRBJ2-3	.	.	TGCGCCAGCAGCCCGGGACTTAGCACAGATACGCAGTATTTT	CASSPGLSTDTQYF
TRBV9	TRBJ2-1	.	.	TGTGCCAGCAGCGTAGCGGGGGGCCGCCAGCATGAGCAGTTCTTC	CASSVAGGRQHEQFF
TRBV4-2	TRBJ1-2	once	.	TGTGCCAGCAGCCAAGATGAGGGGGGGTATCGTGGCTACACCTTC	CASSQDEGGYRGYTF
TRBV27	TRBJ2-5	once	TRBD2	TGTGCCAGCACCCTCCTAGCGGGGGGGCTAGAGACCCAGTACTTC	CASTLLAGGLETQYF
TRBV5-4	TRBJ2-5	.	TRBD2	TGTGCCTCCACTTCGGGGGGACTAGCGGGGGTGGAGACCCAGTACTTC	CASTSGGLAGVETQYF
TRBV6-1	TRBJ2-7	.	TRBD2	TGTGCCTCCCTGCGGGCGGGGGGCGGGTCCTACGAGCAGTACTTC	CASLRAGGGSYEQYF
TRBV5-4	TRBJ2-5	.	.	TGTGCCAGCAGCTTGGAGGCGCCCTCAGGGACCCAGTACTTC	CASSLEAPSGTQYF
TRBV30	TRBJ2-5	.	.	TGTGCCTGGACCCCTCCGACTCCTACGGGGACCCAGTACTTC	CAWTPPTPTGTQYF
TRBV5-5	TRBJ1-2	.	.	TGTGCCAGCAGCTTAGATAGTGGCTACACCTTC	CASSLDSGYTF
TRBV7-3	TRBJ2-1	.	TRBD1	TGTGCCAGCAGCCTAGACAGGGGGGAGTACAATGAGCAGTTCTTC	CASSLDRGEYNEQFF
TRBV6-5	TRBJ1-2	.	.	TGTGCCAGCAGAACGACAGGAGACTATGGCTACACCTTC	CASRTTGDYGYTF
TRBV6-6	TRBJ1-5	.	.	TGTGCCAGCAGCCCCCCCCGGGAGAATCAGCCCCAGCATTTT	CASSPPRENQPQHF
TRBV5-1	TRBJ1-1	.	.	TGCGCCAGCAGCTTTGACAAGAACACTGAAGCTTTCTTT	CASSFDKNTEAFF
TRBV7-2	TRBJ1-4	.	.	TGTGCCAGCAGCTTTCGGGTCGGAGGGAATGAAAAACTGTTTTTT	CASSFRVGGNEKLFF
TRBV9	TRBJ1-6	.	TRBD1	TGTGCCAGCAGCTTCGGGACAGGGGGAAATTCACCCCTCCACTTT	CASSFGTGGNSPLHF
TRBV5-5	TRBJ2-2	once	TRBD1	TGTGCCAGCAGCTTACAGGGGGCATTTAACACCGGGGAGCTGTTTTTT	CASSLQGAFNTGELFF
TRBV7-9	TRBJ2-7	.	TRBD1	TGTGCCAGCAGCCCCGGACAGGGGCAGTACTTC	CASSPGQGQYF
TRBV5-1	TRBJ2-1	.	TRBD1	TGCGCCAGCAGGCACTTCGGGACAGAAGACAATGAGCAGTTCTTC	CASRHFGTEDNEQFF
TRBV6-1	TRBJ2-3	.	TRBD2	TGTGCCAGCAGTGTGACTAGCGGGGCCGCAGATACGCAGTATTTT	CASSVTSGAADTQYF
TRBV2	TRBJ1-1	.	.	TGTGCCAGCAGCGTCGGTGAAGCTTTCTTT	CASSVGEAFF